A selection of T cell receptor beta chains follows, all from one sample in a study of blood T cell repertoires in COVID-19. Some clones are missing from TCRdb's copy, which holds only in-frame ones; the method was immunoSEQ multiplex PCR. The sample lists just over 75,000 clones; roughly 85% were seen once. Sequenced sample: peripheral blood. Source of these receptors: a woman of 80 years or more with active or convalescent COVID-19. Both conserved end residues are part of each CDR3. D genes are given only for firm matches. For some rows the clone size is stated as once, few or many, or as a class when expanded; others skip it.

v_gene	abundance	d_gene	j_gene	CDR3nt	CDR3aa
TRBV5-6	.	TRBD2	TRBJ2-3	TGTGCCAGCAGCCTGTTCGCCGGGAGGGCCGAGACAGATACGCAGTATTTT	CASSLFAGRAETDTQYF
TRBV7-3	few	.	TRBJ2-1	TGTGCCAGCAGCTTAACGTTAGACTACAATGAGCAGTTCTTC	CASSLTLDYNEQFF
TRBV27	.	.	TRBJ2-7	TGTGCCAGCAGTTTAAGACTCTTCTACGAGCAGTACTTC	CASSLRLFYEQYF
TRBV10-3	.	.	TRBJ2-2	TGTGCCATCAGAAGTATACAGGGTCCCGGGGAGCTGTTTTTT	CAIRSIQGPGELFF
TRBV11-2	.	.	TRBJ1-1	TGTGCCAGCAGCCTCGACAGCTCTGAAGCTTTCTTT	CASSLDSSEAFF
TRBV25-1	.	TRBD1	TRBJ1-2	TGTGCCAGCAGTGAAACGGGACAGGGGGGCTACACCTTC	CASSETGQGGYTF
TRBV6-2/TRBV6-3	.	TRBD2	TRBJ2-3	TGTGCCAGCAGTCCCAGCGGGAGGTACTCAGATACGCAGTATTTT	CASSPSGRYSDTQYF
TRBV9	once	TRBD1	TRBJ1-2	TGTGCCAGCAGCGTAGAAAAAGAGCCGATGACAGGGGACTATGGCTACACCTTC	CASSVEKEPMTGDYGYTF
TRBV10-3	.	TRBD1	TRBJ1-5	TGTGCCATCAAAGGACAGGCGATAAATCAGCCCCAGCATTTT	CAIKGQAINQPQHF
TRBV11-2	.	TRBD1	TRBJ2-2	TGTGCCAGCAGTGCCGGGACAGCGAACACCGGGGAGCTGTTTTTT	CASSAGTANTGELFF
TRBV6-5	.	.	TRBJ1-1	TGTGCCAGCAGTTTCCGGGGTCTCACCACTGAAGCTTTCTTT	CASSFRGLTTEAFF
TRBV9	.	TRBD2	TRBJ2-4	TGTGCCAGCGCCCCCCGGGGAGGGGTGGACATTCAGTACTTC	CASAPRGGVDIQYF